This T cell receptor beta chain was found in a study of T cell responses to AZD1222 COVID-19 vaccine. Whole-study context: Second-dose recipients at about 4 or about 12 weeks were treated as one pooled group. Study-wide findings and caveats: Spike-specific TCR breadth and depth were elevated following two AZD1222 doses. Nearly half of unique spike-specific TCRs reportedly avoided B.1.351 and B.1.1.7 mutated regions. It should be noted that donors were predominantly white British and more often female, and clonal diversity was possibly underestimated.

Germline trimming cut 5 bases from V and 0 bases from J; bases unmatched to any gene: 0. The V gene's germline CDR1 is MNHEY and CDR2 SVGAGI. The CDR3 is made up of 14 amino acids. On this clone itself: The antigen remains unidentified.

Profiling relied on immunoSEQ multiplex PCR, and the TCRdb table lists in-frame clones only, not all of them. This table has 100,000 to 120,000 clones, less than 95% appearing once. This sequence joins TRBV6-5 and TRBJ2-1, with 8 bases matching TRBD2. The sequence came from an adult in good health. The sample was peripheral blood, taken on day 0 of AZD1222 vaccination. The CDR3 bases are TGTGCCAGCAGTCGGGGGGGCTCCTACAATGAGCAGTTCTTC. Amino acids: CASSRGGSYNEQFF.